This T cell receptor (beta chain) originates from a study of T-cell memory formation after mild COVID-19. In this sample, this clonotype turned up a few times. The antigen is not known. Using constant-segment primers, 5'RACE produced TCR alpha and TCR beta cDNA libraries carrying sample barcodes and UMIs. TCRdb independently ran MiXCR on the 5' RACE reads; one entry per CDR3 protein. This sample has 450,000 to 700,000 distinct CDR3 sequences, with more than 15% found just once. V lost 5 bases and J lost 6, with 17 bases in between. The CDR3 has 15 residues. Germline V gene sequence: CDR1 SGDLS, CDR2 YYNGEE. Notes on the study in general: Pre-infection memory contained some responding clones, which suggested that cross-reactive memory had joined.

The sequence was collected from an adult woman who had mild COVID-19 (a few samples of this study predate the infection). Cell type and time point are not known. Sequencing was performed on PBMCs or a T cell subset sorted from them (not recorded which). The rearrangement links TRBV9 to TRBJ2-2, with D tentatively TRBD1 (6 bases). The CDR3 DNA is TGTGCCAGCAGTCGACAGGATTTAAGTTCCGGGGAGCTGTTTTTT. As protein: CASSRQDLSSGELFF.